This T cell receptor beta chain was identified in a study of early stage breast cancer tumors. Study background: Most invasive tumors, about 75% of the 16, were ER+/PR+/HER2-. Study results and limitations: In about 85% of the 16 patients, blood comparison separated tumor from normal breast. Commonly generated sequences made up most enriched TCRB sequences shared between patients. Tumors had roughly 2.5-fold higher T cell density and higher clonality than adjacent normal breast tissue.

Notes on this clone: What it recognizes is unknown.

Repertoires were generated with immunoSEQ multiplex PCR, while TCRdb's copy carries only in-frame clones and drops some. The sample holds 5,500 to 7,000 clones; approximately 73% are singletons and the top ten take approximately 9.2%. This TCR derives from a person aged 40 to 50 with breast cancer. Sequenced: normal breast tissue next to the tumor.

In DNA form, the CDR3 reads TGTGCCATCAGGGGGACAGGGGAAACTGAAGCTTTCTTT. This codes for CAIRGTGETEAFF. The chain combines TRBV10-3 with TRBJ1-1; TRBD1 matches at 10 bases. Germline loops: CDR1 ENHRY, CDR2 SYGVKD. V shed 6 bases, J shed 5 bases, and the junction held 3 bases outside the gene matches. The CDR3 length is 13 residues.